A selection of T cell receptor beta chains follows, all from one sample in a study of graft-versus-host responses after intestinal transplantation. Only in-frame clones appear in the TCRdb table, and some are missing; sequencing was by immunoSEQ multiplex PCR. Found here are 22,000 or so clones, around 81% of them singletons; the top ten hold 3% to 3.5%. Material: ileum tissue, obtained 12 days after intestinal transplant. Every receptor here comes from a human patient who received an intestinal transplant, so some T cells may come from the graft donor. The conserved cysteine and the conserved F or W are not part of the CDR3 here.

V gene: TRBV7-2; CDR3 protein: ASSKPGSNQPQH
V gene: TRBV11-3; CDR3 protein: ASSLGVAGFAEQY
V gene: TRBV19; CDR3 protein: ASSIGGSYNQPQH
V gene: TRBV7-9; CDR3 protein: ASSSSSGGALETQY
V gene: TRBV6-1; CDR3 protein: ASRPTGARGAF
V gene: TRBV4-1; CDR3 protein: ASSQDGRGEKLF
V gene: TRBV4-2; CDR3 protein: ASTLSGYT
V gene: TRBV2; CDR3 protein: ASSQDPGGEAF
V gene: TRBV5-8; CDR3 protein: AGHRGELETQY
V gene: TRBV7-9; CDR3 protein: ASSQTSGHNNEQF
V gene: TRBV5-6; CDR3 protein: ASSQRQVQETQY
V gene: TRBV27; CDR3 protein: ASLSLTATYEQY